Reported below is one T cell receptor beta chain. The target antigen is unknown. Up to 500,000 reads were sequenced per sample. Generated by immunoSEQ multiplex PCR, the TCRdb table keeps only in-frame clones and is missing some. The sample holds about 14,000 clones, approximately 90% seen once. CDR1 is LNHDA, CDR2 SQIVND, per germline (reference sequence). V was clipped by 5 bases and J by 0 bases, with 14 bases between them. The length of the CDR3 is 16 residues. The data derive from a study of pediatric ulcerative colitis. Regarding the study as a whole: Compared with controls, ulcerative colitis showed greater blood-rectum clone sharing.

Sequencing used blood. The sequence came from a boy under 18 with moderate ulcerative colitis. The chain links TRBV19 to TRBJ1-3; D is undetermined. The CDR3 reads CASSHETASSGNTIYF. CDR3 DNA: TGTGCCAGTAGTCATGAGACTGCCAGCTCTGGAAACACCATATATTTT.